A selection of T cell receptor beta chains follows, all from one sample in a study of blood T cell repertoires in COVID-19. Sequencing was performed with immunoSEQ multiplex PCR; in TCRdb, only in-frame clones are kept and a portion is missing. The sample contains approximately 60,000 clones, roughly 80% of which appear only once. The sequencing input was peripheral blood. The receptors here all came from a man aged 60-69 years with acute or convalescent COVID-19. Each CDR3 is given with its conserved first and last residue. The D gene is left open where the match is weak. Not every row has a clone size; where given, it reads once, few, many or a size class.

- | TRBJ2-1 | TRBD1 | TRBV19 | CASSSGQGAYNEQFF | TGTGCCAGTAGTAGCGGACAGGGGGCCTACAATGAGCAGTTCTTC
- | TRBJ1-1 | - | TRBV5-8 | CASARPGGWKTEAFF | TGTGCCAGCGCTAGACCGGGAGGATGGAAAACTGAAGCTTTCTTT
few | TRBJ1-2 | TRBD1 | TRBV6-4 | CASSAAGGYGYTF | TGTGCCAGCAGTGCTGCAGGGGGTTATGGCTACACCTTC
few | TRBJ2-4 | TRBD1 | TRBV10-3 | CAISAGTGVNPAKNIQYF | TGTGCCATCAGTGCGGGGACAGGGGTTAATCCGGCCAAAAACATTCAGTACTTC
- | TRBJ1-2 | TRBD1 | TRBV25-1 | CASSARDRERGYGYTF | TGTGCCAGCAGTGCCCGGGACAGGGAGAGGGGCTATGGCTACACCTTC
- | TRBJ1-2 | TRBD1 | TRBV5-4 | CASTLGQGSGYTF | TGTGCCAGCACCCTAGGACAGGGGAGTGGCTACACCTTC
- | TRBJ2-1 | - | TRBV2 | CASSEATGRNEQFF | TGTGCCAGCAGTGAAGCGACAGGGAGGAATGAGCAGTTCTTC
- | TRBJ2-5 | TRBD2 | TRBV11-2 | CASSFTAAGVVGETQYF | TGTGCCAGCAGCTTTACCGCCGCGGGAGTGGTGGGAGAGACCCAGTACTTC
many | TRBJ1-5 | - | TRBV19 | CASIEGGGNQPQHF | TGTGCCAGTATTGAAGGAGGAGGCAATCAGCCCCAGCATTTT
- | TRBJ1-5 | TRBD1 | TRBV30 | CAWNPPGQGQPQHF | TGTGCCTGGAACCCGCCGGGACAGGGACAGCCCCAGCATTTT
- | TRBJ1-4 | TRBD1 | TRBV7-9 | CASSLGAGGVEKLFF | TGTGCCAGCAGCTTAGGAGCAGGGGGCGTTGAAAAACTGTTTTTT
- | TRBJ2-5 | TRBD2 | TRBV9 | CASSVSAGGETQYF | TGTGCCAGCAGCGTATCAGCGGGAGGAGAGACCCAGTACTTC
- | TRBJ1-4 | - | TRBV19 | CASTPRQYNEKLFF | TGTGCCAGTACCCCGAGACAGTACAATGAAAAACTGTTTTTT
- | TRBJ1-1 | - | TRBV30 | CAWSVYSRTEAFF | TGTGCCTGGAGTGTATACAGCCGGACTGAAGCTTTCTTT
- | TRBJ1-5 | - | TRBV5-4 | CASSLTRGGGGNQPQHF | TGTGCCAGCAGCTTGACCCGCGGGGGGGGAGGCAATCAGCCCCAGCATTTT
few | TRBJ1-1 | - | TRBV29-1 | CSVGAGTSRTEAFF | TGCAGCGTTGGCGCGGGAACCTCACGCACTGAAGCTTTCTTT
- | TRBJ1-1 | TRBD1 | TRBV11-2 | CASSSGTGLNNTEAFF | TGTGCCAGCAGCTCCGGGACAGGGCTGAATAACACTGAAGCTTTCTTT
- | TRBJ2-3 | TRBD2 | TRBV15 | CATSGPGLADTDTQYF | TGTGCCACCAGCGGCCCGGGACTAGCGGACACAGATACGCAGTATTTT
- | TRBJ1-2 | - | TRBV27 | CASSSIGAASYGYTF | TGTGCCAGCAGTTCAATAGGGGCAGCGAGCTATGGCTACACCTTC
- | TRBJ2-3 | - | TRBV28 | CASSALDRSSTDTQYF | TGTGCCAGCAGCGCTCTAGACAGGTCGAGCACAGATACGCAGTATTTT
few | TRBJ1-5 | - | TRBV15 | CATSNPTDSGGNQPQHF | TGTGCCACCAGCAACCCTACGGACTCAGGTGGCAATCAGCCCCAGCATTTT
- | TRBJ1-4 | - | TRBV4-3 | CASSQESPKGVVGEKLFF | TGCGCCAGCAGCCAAGAATCCCCGAAAGGGGTAGTAGGTGAAAAACTGTTTTTT
- | TRBJ2-1 | - | TRBV4-3 | CASSQLGGKAYNEQFF | TGCGCCAGCAGCCAACTTGGGGGGAAGGCGTACAATGAGCAGTTCTTC
- | TRBJ2-2 | TRBD1 | TRBV4-1 | CASSGQGTPTGELFF | TGCGCCAGCTCGGGACAGGGGACTCCCACCGGGGAGCTGTTTTTT